This note documents a single TCR beta chain sequence. Its cognate antigen is unknown. TCR beta libraries used approximately 2.2 micrograms of DNA from cryopreserved PBMCs. The data derive from a study of cytotoxic CD8 clonotypes in ibrutinib-treated CLL. Study background: On average, each sample had approximately 250,000 productive templates and about 89,000 productive rearrangements.

V lost 7 bases and J 2 bases, leaving 13 bases between the germline ends. Germline-derived CDR1 and CDR2 are SGHTA and FQGNSA. The CDR3 runs 14 residues. Study observations and caveats: Clonality climbed at ibrutinib response, then dropped toward baseline at progression. Under therapy, public clonotypes either contracted or stayed stable, and they were uncommon.

TCRdb's table, derived via immunoSEQ multiplex PCR, lists solely in-frame clones and lacks some. The repertoire has approximately 200,000 clones, around 70% of them found once; the top ten carry roughly 12%. The clonotype was recovered from a human donor with chronic lymphocytic leukemia. Material: PBMCs, obtained after 24 months of ibrutinib treatment. This chain connects TRBV7-2 to TRBJ2-3; no definite D call. In nucleotides, the CDR3 is TGTGCCAGCACCCCGTCCGGTGTCACAGATACGCAGTATTTT. Translation: CASTPSGVTDTQYF.